This entry lists 7 T cell receptor beta chains sequenced from one sample in a study of blood T cell repertoires in COVID-19. This table comes from immunoSEQ multiplex PCR, and its TCRdb copy is limited to in-frame clones, with some not included. Among about 43,000 clones listed, approximately 80% were seen once. Source material: peripheral blood. The source of these receptors is a woman in her sixties with acute or convalescent COVID-19.

The genes are TRBV6-6 and TRBJ1-3; D gene unclear. CDR1 and CDR2 (germline): MNHNY, SVGAGI (reference sequence). V was clipped by 0 bases and J by 4 bases, with 10 bases between them. The CDR3 is made up of 15 amino acids. The CDR3 DNA follows: TGTGCCAGCAGTTACTCGGAAGGAGGAGGAAACACCATATATTTT. It codes for CASSYSEGGGNTIYF.

A note on this clone: A much larger clone differs from this one at a single base, so this may be a read error. V usage is TRBV5-6 and J usage is TRBJ1-1; TRBD1 aligns across 7 bases. V lost 4 bases and J lost 1; bases outside the gene matches: 4. Per germline, CDR1 SGHDT and CDR2 YYEEEE. The CDR3 spans 14 residues. The CDR3 DNA sequence: TGTGCCAGCAGCCAGACAGGGCGGAACACTGAAGCTTTCTTT. The encoded protein is CASSQTGRNTEAFF.

This clone was observed a handful of times. The chain recombines TRBV9 with TRBJ1-4; D is unclear. Germline loops: CDR1 SGDLS, CDR2 YYNGEE. V was cut by 4 bases and J by 3 bases, with 16 bases left in between. This CDR3 region has 16 residues. In DNA form, the CDR3 reads TGTGCCAGCAGCCTAGGGTCCCGCGGGGCTAATGAAAAACTGTTTTTT. This gives the protein CASSLGSRGANEKLFF.

The rearrangement links TRBV4-1 to TRBJ1-4; D is undetermined. Germline lookup yields CDR1 MGHRA and CDR2 YSYEKL. Trimming left V 0 bases short and J 5 bases short, with 10 bases between. This CDR3 has 15 residues. DNA of the CDR3: TGCGCCAGCAGCCAAGATGGACGGGGAAATGAAAAACTGTTTTTT. Encoded protein: CASSQDGRGNEKLFF.

This chain uses TRBV10-3 with TRBJ1-1, with TRBD1 matching 9 bases. The length of the CDR3 is 18 residues. Germline trimming cut 6 bases from V and 0 bases from J; bases unmatched to any gene: 14. CDR1 ENHRY and CDR2 SYGVKD come from the germline V gene. CDR3 sequence: CAISKGQGPSFMNTEAFF. In DNA, the CDR3 is TGTGCCATCAGCAAAGGACAGGGGCCATCCTTTATGAACACTGAAGCTTTCTTT.

The chain has TRBV5-1 and TRBJ2-7, with 10 bases identical to TRBD1. Germline-derived CDR1 and CDR2 are SGHRS and YFSETQ. The junction had 3 bases not matched to a gene; V was cut back by 4 bases and J by 2 bases. This CDR3 has 14 residues. This chain's CDR3 is CASSPGQGPYEQYF. Here the CDR3 DNA reads TGCGCCAGCAGCCCGGGACAGGGGCCCTACGAGCAGTACTTC.

The genes are TRBV27 and TRBJ2-1; D is possibly TRBD2 (7 bases). The CDR3 runs 14 residues. Germline V gene lookup returns CDR1 MNHEY and CDR2 SMNVEV (reference sequence). Trimming removed 8 bases from V and 8 bases from J, with 19 bases in between. This CDR3 is CASGGGQGIHEQFF. In DNA, the CDR3 is TGTGCCAGCGGGGGGGGGCAGGGTATCCATGAGCAGTTCTTC.